The 17 T cell receptor beta chains below all came from one sample that was sequenced in a study of CD8 T cells in Susac syndrome. It was with random hexamers that roughly 0.45 to 1 ug RNA was reverse transcribed. MiXCR, run by TCRdb on the immunoSEQ multiplex PCR reads, gives a single entry per CDR3 protein. The table has under 200,000 distinct CDR3 sequences, roughly 94% seen once. Sequencing was carried out using CD8+ T cells from PBMCs. Receptors were obtained from a human donor with Susac syndrome.

This sequence joins TRBV20-1 and TRBJ1-5, with D perhaps matching TRBD1 (6 bases). Germline V lookup: CDR1 DFQATT, CDR2 SNEGSKA (reference sequence). The CDR3 totals 13 residues. Trimming left V 5 bases short and J 4 bases short, with 12 bases between. The CDR3, as DNA: TGCAGTGCTCGTCGGGACAAAAATCAGCCCCAGCATTTT. Translation: CSARRDKNQPQHF.

This sequence joins TRBV30 and TRBJ1-6, with D unresolved. Germline V gene sequence: CDR1 GTSNPN, CDR2 SVGIG (reference sequence). The V and J ends lost 2 bases and 7 bases respectively, with 6 bases between them. The CDR3 is 12 amino acids. The CDR3: CAWSLLNSPLHF. The CDR3 coding sequence is TGTGCCTGGAGTTTGCTGAATTCACCCCTCCACTTT.

The chain employs TRBV7-8 and TRBJ1-1; D may be TRBD1 (6 bases). The germline V gene has CDR1 SGHVS and CDR2 FQNEAQ. V was shortened by 1 base and J by 0 bases, with 15 bases between the two germline ends. This CDR3 comprises 17 residues. This CDR3 reads CASSLVAHGTLNTEAFF. Here the CDR3 DNA reads TGTGCCAGCAGCTTAGTCGCCCACGGGACATTGAACACTGAAGCTTTCTTT.

The chain is built from TRBV7-8 and TRBJ2-1; D may be TRBD1 or TRBD2 (5 bases each). V was clipped by 6 bases and J by 5 bases, with 20 bases between them. The germline CDR1 and CDR2 sequences are SGHVS and FQNEAQ. The CDR3 totals 16 residues. The CDR3, as DNA: TGTGCCAGCAGTTCTAAAATGATAGGGACGAACAATGAGCAGTTCTTC. Translation gives CASSSKMIGTNNEQFF.

The CDR3 DNA is TGTGCCAGCAGCTTAAGGTCTGCCGACTATGGGGAGACCCAGTACTTC. Translated: CASSLRSADYGETQYF. J is TRBJ2-5 and V is TRBV13, with a weak D call TRBD2 (5 bases). Trimming cost V 2 bases and J 5 bases, with 18 bases left between them. CDR1 and CDR2 (germline): PRHDT, FYEKMQ (reference sequence). The CDR3 extends over 16 amino acids. The variable domain in full, with the rest retrieved from reference TRBV13 and TRBJ2-5, is AAGVIQSPRHLIKEKRETATLKCYPIPRHDTVYWYQQGPGQDPQFLISFYEKMQSDKGSIPDRFSAQQFSDYHSELNMSSLELGDSALYFCASSLRSADYGETQYFGPGTRLLVL.

This rearrangement joins TRBV7-8 to TRBJ2-1; 8 positions match TRBD2. The CDR3 totals 16 residues. Germline assignment: CDR1 SGHVS and CDR2 FQNEAQ. V trimming: 2 bases; J trimming: 0 bases; junction bases outside the gene matches: 3. CDR3 amino acids: CASSLFGGASYNEQFF. DNA of the CDR3: TGTGCCAGCAGCTTATTCGGGGGGGCCTCCTACAATGAGCAGTTCTTC.

J is TRBJ2-1 and V is TRBV7-9; no reliable D call. The CDR3 runs 12 residues. Germline loops: CDR1 SEHNR, CDR2 FQNEAQ (reference sequence). The V gene lost 4 bases and the J gene lost 4 bases, with 5 bases spanning the gap. The CDR3 DNA reads as TGTGCCAGCAGCTCAGCGTACAATGAGCAGTTCTTC. It is translated as CASSSAYNEQFF.

This chain uses TRBV7-9 with TRBJ2-7, with D possibly being TRBD2 (5 bases). The CDR3 is made up of 14 amino acids. CDR1 is SEHNR and CDR2 is FQNEAQ in the germline V gene (reference sequence). Deletions cut 3 bases from V and 2 bases from J, with 11 bases between. CDR3 sequence reads: CASSFSEGTYEQYF. CDR3 in DNA: TGTGCCAGCAGCTTTTCCGAGGGCACCTACGAGCAGTACTTC.

This rearrangement joins TRBV9 to TRBJ2-7; D perhaps matches TRBD1 (5 bases). With 3 bases removed from V and 2 bases from J, the gap between germline ends came to 15 bases. Germline V CDR1 and CDR2: SGDLS, YYNGEE. The CDR3 consists of 15 residues. The CDR3 DNA follows: TGTGCCAGCAGCGCCCCCGGTGACAGCGCCTACGAGCAGTACTTC. Its translation: CASSAPGDSAYEQYF.

The rearrangement joins TRBV9 to TRBJ2-3, with D uncertain. Trimming pared 0 bases from V and 0 bases from J, leaving 11 bases between. This CDR3 region has 16 residues. The germline V gene encodes CDR1 SGDLS and CDR2 YYNGEE. The CDR3 protein is CASSVGVEVSTDTQYF. DNA of the CDR3: TGTGCCAGCAGCGTAGGTGTAGAGGTCAGCACAGATACGCAGTATTTT.

The V and J genes are TRBV27 and TRBJ2-5, with a possible D match to TRBD2 (5 bases). The V end was cut by 5 bases, the J end by 2 bases, with 12 bases between. The CDR3 is 14 residues long. The germline CDR1 and CDR2 sequences are MNHEY and SMNVEV (reference sequence). CDR3 in amino acids: CASSADYAQETQYF. CDR3 in DNA: TGTGCCAGCAGTGCCGACTACGCTCAAGAGACCCAGTACTTC.

The chain joins TRBV5-1 to TRBJ1-1; possibly TRBD1 for D (5 bases). CDR1 and CDR2 (germline): SGHRS, YFSETQ. The CDR3 is 15 residues long. The V and J ends lost 0 bases and 1 base respectively, with 10 bases between them. CDR3 nucleotides: TGCGCCAGCAGCTTGGGTGGGGGGACGAACACTGAAGCTTTCTTT. Its translation is CASSLGGGTNTEAFF.

This chain connects TRBV24-1 to TRBJ1-5, with TRBD1 matching 10 bases. This CDR3 contains 14 residues. Per germline, CDR1 KGHDR and CDR2 SFDVKD. The junction had 3 bases not matched to a gene; V was cut back by 7 bases and J by 4 bases. The CDR3 spells CATRGQGMNQPQHF. CDR3 nucleotide sequence: TGTGCCACCAGGGGACAGGGGATGAATCAGCCCCAGCATTTT.

The V and J genes are TRBV4-1 and TRBJ1-2; 7 bases map to TRBD1. J was trimmed by 1 base and V by 2 bases; bases with no gene match: 7. CDR1 MGHRA and CDR2 YSYEKL come from the germline V gene. This CDR3 is built from 16 residues. DNA of the CDR3: TGCGCCAGCAGCCAACTTGAGGGGACAGTTAACTATGGCTACACCTTC. This codes for CASSQLEGTVNYGYTF.

V usage is TRBV12-3 or TRBV12-4 and J usage is TRBJ2-5, with D hard to call. This CDR3 contains 9 residues. V lost 11 bases and J lost 2, with 3 bases in between. The CDR3 protein is CAGQETQYF. The CDR3 nucleotides read TGTGCCGGACAAGAGACCCAGTACTTC.

V and J are TRBV27 and TRBJ2-7, with 7 bases that match TRBD2. Unmatched junction bases numbered 4, after V lost 8 bases and J lost 3 bases. Germline CDR1 is MNHEY and CDR2 is SMNVEV (reference sequence). The CDR3 contains 12 residues. Here the CDR3 DNA reads TGTGCCAGCGGACTAGATAACTACGAGCAGTACTTC. Translated: CASGLDNYEQYF.

The chain recombines TRBV4-1 with TRBJ2-3; 8 nucleotides line up with TRBD2. Unmatched junction bases numbered 5, after V lost 0 bases and J lost 3 bases. Germline CDR1 MGHRA, CDR2 YSYEKL. The CDR3 is 16 residues long. CDR3 loop: CASSQEPSGLTDTQYF. DNA for the CDR3: TGCGCCAGCAGCCAAGAACCTAGCGGGCTTACAGATACGCAGTATTTT.